The 26 T cell receptor beta chains in this list originate from one sample, sequenced in a study of OX40 agonist ivuxolimab in advanced cancers. TCRdb keeps only in-frame clones here, not all; method: immunoSEQ multiplex PCR. The sample holds over 45,000 clones, about 83% seen once. Sequenced here: CD4+ or CD8+ T cells sorted from blood, sampled in a trial of the OX40 agonist ivuxolimab. All receptors come from an adult with an advanced solid tumor such as melanoma, head and neck, liver or kidney cancer.

This rearrangement joins TRBV10-3 to TRBJ2-3, with 8 bases identical to TRBD2. CDR1 and CDR2 (germline): ENHRY, SYGVKD. The CDR3 totals 14 residues. With V trimmed by 9 bases and J by 1 base, 6 bases remained unmatched. The CDR3 spells CAIKREFGTDTQYF. DNA for the CDR3: TGTGCCATTAAGCGGGAGTTTGGCACAGATACGCAGTATTTT.

The chain employs TRBV27 and TRBJ2-2; 7 bases agree with TRBD2. The CDR3 spans 16 residues. With 6 bases clipped from V and 0 bases from J, the junction kept 7 bases outside the gene matches. Germline V lookup: CDR1 MNHEY, CDR2 SMNVEV (reference sequence). The CDR3 here is CASSQASGSNTGELFF. The CDR3 nucleotides read TGTGCCAGCAGCCAAGCTAGCGGATCGAACACCGGGGAGCTGTTTTTT.

The chain has TRBV4-1 and TRBJ2-3; the D gene is possibly TRBD2 (5 bases). The germline CDR1 and CDR2 sequences are MGHRA and YSYEKL. CDR3 length equals 18 residues. Trimming left V 4 bases short and J 1 base short, with 21 bases between. CDR3 in DNA: TGCGCCAGCAGCCGCAGGTTCCGCGGGCCGGCGGGCACAGATACGCAGTATTTT. Translating gives CASSRRFRGPAGTDTQYF.

The rearrangement links TRBV7-2 to TRBJ1-1; D is perhaps TRBD1 (6 bases). The CDR3 extends over 13 amino acids. Per the germline V gene, CDR1 is SGHTA and CDR2 is FQGNSA. Trimming removed 0 bases from V and 11 bases from J, with 13 bases in between. The CDR3 region has the DNA TGTGCCAGCAGCTTAGCACGGGGGCAAGGGGCTTTCTTT. Amino acid sequence: CASSLARGQGAFF.

The CDR3 here is CAWSNKGLDSGANVLTF. CDR3 coding DNA: TGTGCCTGGAGTAATAAAGGGCTAGACTCTGGGGCCAACGTCCTGACTTTC. The gene calls are TRBV30 and TRBJ2-6; no reliable D call. Trimming shortened V by 2 bases and J by 0 bases, and 14 bases separated the two germline ends. The CDR3 is 17 amino acids. Germline V gene sequence: CDR1 GTSNPN, CDR2 SVGIG (reference sequence).

V usage is TRBV28 and J usage is TRBJ2-3; D possibly corresponds to TRBD2 (7 bases). Trimming shortened V by 8 bases and J by 10 bases, and 25 bases separated the two germline ends. From germline, CDR1 is MDHEN and CDR2 SYDVKM. This CDR3 is built from 15 residues. The CDR3 sequence: CASVEGGPISRAQYF. The CDR3 DNA reads TGTGCCAGCGTGGAGGGGGGGCCCATCAGCCGGGCGCAGTATTTT.

The chain is built from TRBV29-1 and TRBJ2-1; TRBD2 matches at 8 bases. The CDR3 loop spans 15 amino acids. V was clipped by 4 bases and J by 3 bases; unmatched bases: 8. The germline CDR1 and CDR2 sequences are SQVTM and ANQGSEA. The CDR3 DNA sequence: TGCAGCGTTGCTTTCGGACTAGCATACTACAATGAGCAGTTCTTC. It specifies CSVAFGLAYYNEQFF.

The V call is TRBV18, the J call TRBJ2-7; D gene uncertain. The length of the CDR3 is 12 residues. CDR1 and CDR2 from the germline V gene are KGHSH and LQKENI. V lost 2 bases to trimming and J lost 7 bases, with 9 bases between them. CDR3 in DNA: TGTGCCAGCTCACCAGGCTACCCGGAGCAGTACTTC. This encodes CASSPGYPEQYF.

The chain couples TRBV19 to TRBJ1-2; the D gene is possibly TRBD1 (6 bases). V was pared by 1 base and J by 5 bases, with 14 bases between. Germline loops: CDR1 LNHDA, CDR2 SQIVND (reference sequence). The CDR3 has 15 amino acids. The CDR3 is CASSIGGQQLYGYTF. DNA of the CDR3: TGTGCCAGTAGTATAGGAGGACAGCAATTGTATGGCTACACCTTC.

The V and J genes are TRBV5-4 and TRBJ2-6, with a weak D call TRBD2 (6 bases). V lost 2 bases and J 1 base, leaving 10 bases between the germline ends. The germline V gene encodes CDR1 SGHNT and CDR2 YYREEE (reference sequence). This CDR3 comprises 16 residues. CDR3 region: CASSFFGTSGANVLTF. The CDR3 DNA reads as TGTGCCAGCAGCTTCTTCGGGACTTCTGGGGCCAACGTCCTGACTTTC. Variable domain in full (rest from reference TRBV5-4 and TRBJ2-6): ETGVTQSPTHLIKTRGQQVTLRCSSQSGHNTVSWYQQALGQGPQFIFQYYREEENGRGNFPPRFSGLQFPNYSSELNVNALELDDSALYLCASSFFGTSGANVLTFGAGSRLTVL.

The chain links TRBV27 to TRBJ2-1, with D tentatively TRBD2 (5 bases). CDR1 is MNHEY, CDR2 SMNVEV, per germline (reference sequence). The CDR3 totals 15 residues. The ends were cut back, 4 bases at V and 7 bases at J, with 17 bases in the middle. The CDR3 protein is CASSSPEIRGNEQFF. In nucleotides, the CDR3 is TGTGCCAGCAGTTCTCCTGAAATCCGAGGGAATGAGCAGTTCTTC.

The chain joins TRBV6-5 to TRBJ2-1, with a tentative D call TRBD2 (5 bases). The V end was cut by 5 bases, the J end by 0 bases, with 11 bases between. There are 15 residues in the CDR3. Germline loops: CDR1 MNHEY, CDR2 SVGAGI. The CDR3 DNA reads TGTGCCAGCAGTGGGAGCGGTAGCTCCTACAATGAGCAGTTCTTC. Amino acid sequence: CASSGSGSSYNEQFF.

The chain has TRBV7-9 and TRBJ2-1, with D tentatively TRBD1 (6 bases). Between the trimmed V and J ends, which lost 4 bases and 5 bases, there was a span of 15 bases. This CDR3 region has 15 residues. Germline-derived CDR1 and CDR2 are SEHNR and FQNEAQ (reference sequence). CDR3 DNA sequence: TGTGCCAGCAGCTCCAGATTGGGGGCTCACAATGAGCAGTTCTTC. It translates to CASSSRLGAHNEQFF.

The chain employs TRBV30 and TRBJ2-2; 14 bases fit TRBD2. CDR1 and CDR2 from the germline V gene are GTSNPN and SVGIG (reference sequence). This CDR3 region has 17 residues. V shed 3 bases and J 7 bases; nucleotides not matched to a gene: 10. CDR3 amino acids: CAWRTGLAGVLGGELFF. Here the CDR3 DNA reads TGTGCCTGGAGGACGGGACTAGCGGGAGTTCTAGGCGGGGAGCTGTTTTTT.

This clone was seen a single time. The chain links TRBV5-4 to TRBJ1-1; a possible D gene is TRBD1 (5 bases). The V gene's germline CDR1 is SGHNT and CDR2 YYREEE (reference sequence). The V gene lost 4 bases and the J gene lost 0 bases, with 13 bases spanning the gap. The CDR3 runs to 15 residues. The CDR3 loop reads CASSVLPGLNTEAFF. The CDR3 DNA sequence: TGTGCCAGCAGCGTGCTCCCGGGACTGAACACTGAAGCTTTCTTT.

This clone appeared once. The V call is TRBV5-1, the J call TRBJ2-7, with TRBD2 matching over 7 bases. Germline-derived CDR1 and CDR2 are SGHRS and YFSETQ. V shed 3 bases and J 5 bases; nucleotides not matched to a gene: 14. This CDR3 comprises 16 residues. CDR3 DNA sequence: TGCGCCAGCAGCTCCCGGTCGGCGGGAGATGGTCACGAGCAGTACTTC. Protein sequence: CASSSRSAGDGHEQYF.

The gene calls are TRBV4-1 and TRBJ1-2; 8 positions agree with TRBD1. CDR3 length: 16 amino acids. Trimming removed 1 base from V and 2 bases from J; junction bases left unmatched: 6. Looked up from germline, CDR1 is MGHRA and CDR2 is YSYEKL. The CDR3 nucleotides read TGCGCCAGCAGCCAAGGAGGACAGGGAGTAAACTATGGCTACACCTTC. Its protein product is CASSQGGQGVNYGYTF.

The chain combines TRBV6-1 with TRBJ2-7; D gene uncertain. Trimming took off 0 bases at V and 2 bases at J, with 14 bases between the two ends. This CDR3 contains 16 residues. CDR1 and CDR2 from the germline V gene are MNHNS and SASEGT. DNA of the CDR3: TGTGCCAGCAGTGAAGCACGCCAGACCAGACCCTACGAGCAGTACTTC. As protein: CASSEARQTRPYEQYF.

The J gene is TRBJ1-3, the V gene TRBV6-1, with D maybe TRBD1 (5 bases). V was cut by 2 bases and J by 2 bases, with 10 bases left in between. CDR3 length: 15 amino acids. Germline V gene data show CDR1 as MNHNS and CDR2 as SASEGT. The CDR3 DNA is TGTGCCAGCAGTGAACAGGGAGCGACTGGAAACACCATATATTTT. Encoded protein: CASSEQGATGNTIYF.

The chain has TRBV2 and TRBJ1-1; D remains ambiguous. Trimming cost V 2 bases and J 3 bases, with 10 bases left between them. Germline-derived CDR1 and CDR2 are SNHLY and FYNNEI. The CDR3 length is 14 residues. The CDR3 loop is CASSESRTYTEAFF. The CDR3 region has the DNA TGTGCCAGCAGTGAAAGCCGCACTTACACTGAAGCTTTCTTT.

The gene calls are TRBV19 and TRBJ2-1; 11 bases agree with TRBD2. The V gene's germline CDR1 is LNHDA and CDR2 SQIVND (reference sequence). The CDR3 is 17 residues long. V gave up 4 bases and J gave up 12 bases; unmatched junction bases: 17. CDR3 in amino acids: CASSTNTLAGALVGQFF. The DNA for the CDR3 is TGTGCCAGTAGTACAAATACACTAGCGGGAGCGTTAGTTGGGCAGTTCTTC.

In nucleotides, the CDR3 is TGTGCCAGCAGCTTAGCCGGGACTACCCAAGAGACCCAGTACTTC. Protein product: CASSLAGTTQETQYF. This sequence joins TRBV5-8 and TRBJ2-5, with TRBD2 matching 7 bases. The CDR3 length is 15 residues. The germline CDR1 and CDR2 sequences are SGHTS and YDEGEE. Trimming at V came to 2 bases and at J to 1 base, leaving 5 bases not matched to a gene.

V usage is TRBV28 and J usage is TRBJ1-5; possibly TRBD1 for D (5 bases). This CDR3 comprises 14 residues. Trimming stripped 7 bases from V and 0 bases from J, with 10 bases between. Germline V gene data show CDR1 as MDHEN and CDR2 as SYDVKM. The CDR3 coding sequence is TGTGCCAGCAAGCTCGGACATAGCAATCAGCCCCAGCATTTT. This sequence encodes CASKLGHSNQPQHF.

The chain employs TRBV6-5 and TRBJ2-5; 12 nucleotides agree with TRBD2. The assigned J gene may be wrong: the sequence end matches TRBJ2-7 better. Germline-derived CDR1 and CDR2 are MNHEY and SVGAGI. CDR3 size: 15 residues. The CDR3 coding sequence is TGTGCCAGCAGTATCGGACTAGCGGGATCCTACGAGCAGTACTTC. As protein: CASSIGLAGSYEQYF.

The chain recombines TRBV29-1 with TRBJ2-3; D call uncertain. V lost 0 bases and J lost 9, with 7 bases in between. From germline, CDR1 is SQVTM and CDR2 ANQGSEA. The CDR3 sequence is 11 residues long. The CDR3 region is CSVEDIPTQYF. The CDR3 DNA sequence: TGCAGCGTTGAAGATATACCGACGCAGTATTTT.

This chain uses TRBV7-8 with TRBJ2-1, with TRBD2 matching over 13 bases. The germline CDR1 and CDR2 sequences are SGHVS and FQNEAQ. This CDR3 region has 16 residues. J gave up 8 bases and V 5 bases, and 9 bases lay outside the gene matches. In nucleotides, the CDR3 is TGTGCCAGCAGCCTGAGGACTAGCGGGAGTCACGATGAGCAGTTCTTC. Encoded protein: CASSLRTSGSHDEQFF.